This T cell receptor (beta chain) appears in the sequencing data of a study of cytomegalovirus exposure and HLA in healthy donors. The study ran its PCR with 60 Vbeta and 13 Jbeta primers. Assay: immunoSEQ multiplex PCR; the TCRdb copy retains only in-frame clones and omits some. The sample consists of some 110,000 clones, 8% to 10% of them appearing once. The CDR3 length is 14 residues. Trimming took 4 bases from V and 4 from J, leaving 11 bases between them. The germline V gene encodes CDR1 MNHNS and CDR2 SASEGT. This clone has only a few counts. The source material was PBMCs. J is TRBJ1-5 and V is TRBV6-1; no reliable D call. This receptor was obtained from a man aged 25-40 years in good health and CMV-seronegative. Here the CDR3 reads CASSGEGWNQPQHF. As DNA, the CDR3 is TGTGCCAGCAGTGGAGAGGGTTGGAATCAGCCCCAGCATTTT.